One and the same sample provided the 23 T cell receptor beta chains below, sequenced in a study of OX40 agonist ivuxolimab in advanced cancers. Sequencing used immunoSEQ multiplex PCR; TCRdb keeps in-frame clones, though not all of them. The data hold some 44,000 clones, with approximately 80% observed a single time. The source material was CD4+ or CD8+ T cells sorted from blood, sampled in a trial of the OX40 agonist ivuxolimab. The source is an adult with an advanced solid tumor such as melanoma, head and neck, liver or kidney cancer.

The rearrangement uses TRBV9 and TRBJ2-3; maybe TRBD2 (6 bases). This CDR3 has 17 residues. The V gene's germline CDR1 is SGDLS and CDR2 YYNGEE. The V and J ends lost 0 bases and 6 bases respectively, with 20 bases between them. The DNA for the CDR3 is TGTGCCAGCAGCGTAGAGCCTAGCGCCCTACCTGGGGATACGCAGTATTTT. Translating it yields CASSVEPSALPGDTQYF.

This clone has more than one count but fewer than ten. The J gene is TRBJ2-6, the V gene TRBV19; D call uncertain. This CDR3 has 17 amino acids. The germline CDR1 and CDR2 sequences are LNHDA and SQIVND (reference sequence). Deletions cut 3 bases from V and 0 bases from J, with 12 bases between. The CDR3 loop is CASSMSLGDSGANVLTF. In DNA, the CDR3 is TGTGCCAGTAGTATGAGTCTGGGTGACTCTGGGGCCAACGTCCTGACTTTC.

The V call is TRBV19, the J call TRBJ1-3; no definite D call. CDR1 is LNHDA, CDR2 SQIVND, per germline (reference sequence). The V end was cut by 6 bases, the J end by 4 bases, with 16 bases between. This CDR3 is built from 15 residues. CDR3 bases: TGTGCCAGTAGCGGCCGGTTCACAGCAGGAAACACCATATATTTT. Amino acids: CASSGRFTAGNTIYF.

The V gene is TRBV7-9, the J gene TRBJ1-5; D is uncertain. V lost 0 bases, J lost 4 bases, and 4 bases lay in between. Germline CDR1 and CDR2: SEHNR and FQNEAQ (reference sequence). The CDR3 sequence is 13 residues long. The CDR3 loop reads CASSLAENQPQHF. For the CDR3, the DNA is TGTGCCAGCAGCTTAGCAGAGAATCAGCCCCAGCATTTT.

The V and J genes are TRBV11-2 and TRBJ2-5; the D is unclear. Deletions cut 6 bases from V and 3 bases from J, with 5 bases between. The CDR3 totals 11 residues. The germline gives CDR1 SGHAT, CDR2 FQNNGV. The DNA of the CDR3 is TGTGCCAGCAGTTTAAAAGAGACCCAGTACTTC. It yields the protein CASSLKETQYF.

V is TRBV7-2 and J is TRBJ1-2; D not resolved. Deletions cut 1 base from V and 0 bases from J, with 6 bases between. The length of the CDR3 is 14 residues. Germline V gene lookup returns CDR1 SGHTA and CDR2 FQGNSA. The CDR3 sequence is CASSLVQPNYGYTF. The CDR3 coding sequence is TGTGCCAGCAGCTTAGTTCAGCCTAACTATGGCTACACCTTC.

V gene TRBV18 combines with J gene TRBJ2-5, with D uncertain. V lost 0 bases, J lost 7 bases, and 12 bases lay in between. From germline, CDR1 is KGHSH and CDR2 LQKENI. The CDR3 contains 14 residues. CDR3 bases: TGTGCCAGCTCACCACCGGCCGCTGCCGGGACCCAGTACTTC. Its translation is CASSPPAAAGTQYF.

This clone has a handful of counts. The V gene is TRBV28, the J gene TRBJ2-6; the D is unclear. Germline CDR1 and CDR2: MDHEN and SYDVKM. This CDR3 has 15 residues. Trimming stripped 4 bases from V and 1 base from J, with 8 bases between. The CDR3 DNA reads as TGTGCCAGCAGTTCGACCCTATCTGGGGCCAACGTCCTGACTTTC. It is translated as CASSSTLSGANVLTF. Full variable domain (remainder filled in from reference TRBV28 and TRBJ2-6): DVKVTQSSRYLVKRTGEKVFLECVQDMDHENMFWYRQDPGLGLRLIYFSYDVKMKEKGDIPEGYSVSREKKERFSLILESASTNQTSMYLCASSSTLSGANVLTFGAGSRLTVL.

The CDR3 sequence is CASSQVLGRSSYNEQFF. The CDR3 nucleotides read TGCGCCAGCAGCCAAGTCTTGGGCAGAAGCTCCTACAATGAGCAGTTCTTC. The gene calls are TRBV4-1 and TRBJ2-1; D gene uncertain. Germline lookup yields CDR1 MGHRA and CDR2 YSYEKL. The ends were cut back, 1 base at V and 0 bases at J, with 13 bases in the middle. This CDR3 spans 17 amino acids.

V and J are TRBV5-4 and TRBJ2-2; tentatively, D is TRBD2 (5 bases). CDR1 and CDR2 (germline): SGHNT, YYREEE (reference sequence). CDR3 length: 18 residues. V lost 4 bases, J lost 0 bases, and 19 bases lay in between. The CDR3 loop reads CASSTLSGLRPNTGELFF. The CDR3 DNA follows: TGTGCCAGCAGCACTCTTTCCGGACTTCGACCGAACACCGGGGAGCTGTTTTTT.

The chain recombines TRBV7-9 with TRBJ1-1; the D gene is possibly TRBD1 (5 bases). This CDR3 spans 14 amino acids. V lost 1 base to trimming and J lost 1 base, with 7 bases between them. CDR1 and CDR2 (germline): SEHNR, FQNEAQ (reference sequence). The CDR3 reads CASSLDQGNTEAFF. The CDR3 DNA is TGTGCCAGCAGCTTAGACCAGGGGAACACTGAAGCTTTCTTT.

The J gene is TRBJ2-7, the V gene TRBV2, with D perhaps TRBD1 (5 bases). This CDR3 is 18 amino acids long. The germline V gene encodes CDR1 SNHLY and CDR2 FYNNEI. The V end was cut by 6 bases, the J end by 0 bases, with 24 bases between. CDR3 protein: CASSPPPSVGASSYEQYF. The CDR3 region has the DNA TGTGCCAGCAGCCCCCCCCCTTCGGTAGGGGCCAGCTCCTACGAGCAGTACTTC.

V is TRBV28 and J is TRBJ1-2; D gene unclear. Deletions cut 1 base from V and 8 bases from J, with 14 bases between. Per the germline V gene, CDR1 is MDHEN and CDR2 is SYDVKM. The CDR3 has 14 amino acids. CDR3: CASSLLYSLQGYTF. The CDR3 region has the DNA TGTGCCAGCAGTTTATTGTACAGCCTTCAGGGCTACACCTTC.

This clone occurred once. V usage is TRBV10-3 and J usage is TRBJ1-5; no definite D call. V lost 2 bases and J lost 1, with 3 bases in between. This CDR3 is 13 amino acids long. The germline V gene encodes CDR1 ENHRY and CDR2 SYGVKD. The CDR3 bases are TGTGCCATCAGTGAGGGGAGCAATCAGCCCCAGCATTTT. This sequence encodes CAISEGSNQPQHF.

V is TRBV19 and J is TRBJ2-5; the D is unclear. Germline CDR1 and CDR2: LNHDA and SQIVND (reference sequence). CDR3 size: 12 residues. The ends were cut back, 4 bases at V and 5 bases at J, with 8 bases in the middle. The CDR3 reads CASSKQKETQYF. CDR3 in DNA: TGTGCCAGTAGTAAACAAAAGGAGACCCAGTACTTC.

This clone came up a few times. The chain employs TRBV7-9 and TRBJ1-5; the D is unclear. V was clipped by 6 bases and J by 9 bases, with 9 bases between them. The CDR3 runs 11 residues. Germline CDR1 is SEHNR and CDR2 is FQNEAQ (reference sequence). DNA of the CDR3: TGTGCCAGCAGTCGTGAAGGGCCCCAGCATTTT. It encodes CASSREGPQHF.

J is TRBJ2-7 and V is TRBV27; D tentatively reads TRBD1 or TRBD2 (6 bases each). This CDR3 has 14 residues. CDR1 and CDR2 (germline): MNHEY, SMNVEV (reference sequence). V was pared by 6 bases and J by 3 bases, with 15 bases between. This chain's CDR3 is CASSRGRASYEQYF. The CDR3 region has the DNA TGTGCCAGCAGCCGGGGGCGGGCTAGCTACGAGCAGTACTTC.

The rearrangement joins TRBV29-1 to TRBJ2-3; D remains unclear. CDR1 is SQVTM and CDR2 is ANQGSEA in the germline V gene. This CDR3 has 11 residues. V lost 2 bases and J 6 bases, leaving 6 bases between the germline ends. The CDR3 protein is CSVENGDTQYF. In DNA, the CDR3 is TGCAGCGTTGAAAACGGGGATACGCAGTATTTT.

The V and J genes are TRBV27 and TRBJ2-2; D is undetermined. V lost 3 bases and J lost 5, with 7 bases in between. The CDR3 has 13 amino acids. Germline V gene sequence: CDR1 MNHEY, CDR2 SMNVEV (reference sequence). The CDR3 here is CASSFLGTGELFF. The CDR3 DNA follows: TGTGCCAGCAGTTTTCTGGGGACCGGGGAGCTGTTTTTT.

The chain recombines TRBV5-6 with TRBJ2-3; 9 positions match TRBD1. Germline V gene sequence: CDR1 SGHDT, CDR2 YYEEEE. This CDR3 is 16 amino acids long. Losses at the gene ends were 0 bases for V and 4 bases for J; bases not matched to a gene: 6. CDR3 bases: TGTGCCAGCAGCTTGGTAACGGGACAGGGCGCAGATACGCAGTATTTT. Protein: CASSLVTGQGADTQYF.

In its sample, this clone was seen once. V usage is TRBV7-6 and J usage is TRBJ2-7; D gene unclear. Germline assignment: CDR1 SGHVS and CDR2 FNYEAQ. The CDR3 consists of 14 residues. V was shortened by 4 bases and J by 2 bases, with 12 bases between the two germline ends. CDR3 in amino acids: CASSSSAAAYEQYF. CDR3 nucleotide sequence: TGTGCCAGCAGCTCGAGTGCAGCCGCCTACGAGCAGTACTTC.

CDR3: CASSIGRSYSYEQYF. The CDR3 DNA follows: TGTGCCAGTAGTATTGGAAGGAGTTACTCCTACGAGCAGTACTTC. V usage is TRBV19 and J usage is TRBJ2-7, with D hard to call. Trimming took off 3 bases at V and 0 bases at J, with 12 bases between the two ends. Germline V CDR1 and CDR2: LNHDA, SQIVND (reference sequence). The CDR3 has 15 residues. Full variable domain (rest looked up from reference TRBV19 and TRBJ2-7): DGGITQSPKYLFRKEGQNVTLSCEQNLNHDAMYWYRQDPGQGLRLIYYSQIVNDFQKGDIAEGYSVSREKKESFPLTVTSAQKNPTAFYLCASSIGRSYSYEQYFGPGTRLTVT.

The gene calls are TRBV7-8 and TRBJ2-7, with no clear D. The germline CDR1 and CDR2 sequences are SGHVS and FQNEAQ. Trimming removed 5 bases at V and 2 bases at J, with 10 bases between. The CDR3 covers 13 residues. The CDR3 DNA is TGTGCCAGCAGCCAATCCAGCCCCTACGAGCAGTACTTC. Protein sequence: CASSQSSPYEQYF.